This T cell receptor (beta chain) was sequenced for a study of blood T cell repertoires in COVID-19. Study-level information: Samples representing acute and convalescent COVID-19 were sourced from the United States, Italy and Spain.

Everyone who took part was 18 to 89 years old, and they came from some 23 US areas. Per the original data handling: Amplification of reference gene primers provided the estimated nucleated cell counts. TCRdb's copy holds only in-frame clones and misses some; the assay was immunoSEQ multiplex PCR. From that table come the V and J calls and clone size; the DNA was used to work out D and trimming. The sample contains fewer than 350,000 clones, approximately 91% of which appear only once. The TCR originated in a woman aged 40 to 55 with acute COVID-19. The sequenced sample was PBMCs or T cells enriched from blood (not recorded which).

The CDR3 region is CATSASGRGDTQYF. The DNA for the CDR3 is TGTGCCACCTCGGCTAGCGGGAGAGGAGATACGCAGTATTTT. V is TRBV24-1 and J is TRBJ2-3; 10 bases align to TRBD2. The CDR3 length is 14 residues. V gave up 9 bases and J gave up 5 bases; unmatched junction bases: 7. CDR1 is KGHDR, CDR2 SFDVKD, per germline.